Detailed here is one T cell receptor beta chain. Individual cDNA molecules were tagged with unique molecular identifiers, the study reported. TCRdb passed the 5' RACE reads through MiXCR, listing each CDR3 protein once. The sample has approximately 90,000 distinct CDR3 sequences, roughly 15% seen once. The data are from a study of early T cells in non-severe SARS-CoV-2 infection. Across the study: Sequencing input comprised bulk RNA from unsorted whole blood; chain pairing was not available.

This sample comprised whole blood, obtained at baseline. The clonotype comes from an adult who was a healthcare worker with PCR-confirmed SARS-CoV-2 infection or an uninfected control (not recorded which).

This CDR3 reads CASSLSAGQPQHF. The CDR3 DNA follows: TGTGCCAGCAGTTTATCCGCCGGCCAGCCCCAGCATTTT. The chain combines TRBV12-3 or TRBV12-4 with TRBJ1-5; unclear D gene. The germline V and J ends were trimmed by 2 bases and 7 bases, with 9 bases remaining between them. The CDR3 runs 13 residues.